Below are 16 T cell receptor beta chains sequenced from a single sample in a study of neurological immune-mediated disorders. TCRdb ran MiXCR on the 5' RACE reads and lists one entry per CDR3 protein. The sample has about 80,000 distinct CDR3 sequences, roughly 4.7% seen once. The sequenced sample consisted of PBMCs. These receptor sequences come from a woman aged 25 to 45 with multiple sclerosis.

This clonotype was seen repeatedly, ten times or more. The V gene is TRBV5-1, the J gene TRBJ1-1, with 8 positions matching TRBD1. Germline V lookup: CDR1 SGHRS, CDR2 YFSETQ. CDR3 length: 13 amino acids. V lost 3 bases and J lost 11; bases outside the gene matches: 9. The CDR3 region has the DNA TGCGCCAGCAGCTCACTCCTGGACAGGGAGGCTTTCTTT. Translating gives CASSSLLDREAFF.

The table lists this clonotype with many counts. This CDR3 is CASSSTGSSNEKLFF. CDR3 coding DNA: TGCGCCAGCAGCTCGACAGGTAGCTCGAATGAAAAACTGTTTTTT. The J gene is TRBJ1-4, the V gene TRBV5-1; possible D gene TRBD1, 6 bases. Germline-derived CDR1 and CDR2 are SGHRS and YFSETQ. This CDR3 is 15 amino acids long. V gave up 3 bases and J gave up 5 bases, with 14 bases separating them.

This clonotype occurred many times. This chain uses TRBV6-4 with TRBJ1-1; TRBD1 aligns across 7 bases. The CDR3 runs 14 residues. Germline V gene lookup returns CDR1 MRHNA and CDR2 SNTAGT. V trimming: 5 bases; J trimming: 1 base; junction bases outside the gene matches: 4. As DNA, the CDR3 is TGTGCCAGCAGTAGAACAGGGGAGAACACTGAAGCTTTCTTT. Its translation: CASSRTGENTEAFF.

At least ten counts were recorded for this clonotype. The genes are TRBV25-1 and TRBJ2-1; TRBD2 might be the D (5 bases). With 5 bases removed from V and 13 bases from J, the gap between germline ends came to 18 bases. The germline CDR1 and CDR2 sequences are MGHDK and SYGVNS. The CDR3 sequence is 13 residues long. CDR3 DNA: TGTGCCAGCAGTCAAACCCCCTCGGGGTCCCAGTTCTTC. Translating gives CASSQTPSGSQFF.

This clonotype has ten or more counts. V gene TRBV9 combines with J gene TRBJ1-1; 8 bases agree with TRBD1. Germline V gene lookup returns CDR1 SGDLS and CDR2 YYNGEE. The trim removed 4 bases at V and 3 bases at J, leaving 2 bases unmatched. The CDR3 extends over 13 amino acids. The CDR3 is CASSPDRDTEAFF. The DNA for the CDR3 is TGTGCCAGCAGCCCGGACAGGGACACTGAAGCTTTCTTT.

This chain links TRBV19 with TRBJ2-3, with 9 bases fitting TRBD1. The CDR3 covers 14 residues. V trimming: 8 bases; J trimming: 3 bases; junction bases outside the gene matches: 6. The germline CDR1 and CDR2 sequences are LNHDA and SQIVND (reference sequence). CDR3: CASGDRAPTDTQYF. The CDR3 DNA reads TGTGCCAGTGGGGACAGGGCGCCTACAGATACGCAGTATTTT.

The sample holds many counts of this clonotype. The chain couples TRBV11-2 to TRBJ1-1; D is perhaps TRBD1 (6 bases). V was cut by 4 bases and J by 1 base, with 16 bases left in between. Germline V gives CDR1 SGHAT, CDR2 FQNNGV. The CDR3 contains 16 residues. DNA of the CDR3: TGTGCCAGCAGCTGGGGGGGCAGGGGCTGGAACACTGAAGCTTTCTTT. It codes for CASSWGGRGWNTEAFF.

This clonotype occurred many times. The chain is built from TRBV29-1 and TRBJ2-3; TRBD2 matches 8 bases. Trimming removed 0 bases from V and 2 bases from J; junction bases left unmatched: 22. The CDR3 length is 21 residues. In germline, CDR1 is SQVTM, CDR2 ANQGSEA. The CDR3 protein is CSVEDPPLGGGIQRFTDTQYF. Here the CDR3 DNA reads TGCAGCGTTGAAGACCCCCCCCTAGGCGGGGGGATCCAACGATTCACAGATACGCAGTATTTT.

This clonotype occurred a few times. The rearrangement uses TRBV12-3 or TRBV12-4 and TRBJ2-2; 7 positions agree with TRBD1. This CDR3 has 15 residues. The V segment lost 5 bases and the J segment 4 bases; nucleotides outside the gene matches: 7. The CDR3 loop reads CASSPRQGTTGELFF. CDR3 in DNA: TGTGCCAGCAGTCCCCGACAGGGAACCACCGGGGAGCTGTTTTTT.

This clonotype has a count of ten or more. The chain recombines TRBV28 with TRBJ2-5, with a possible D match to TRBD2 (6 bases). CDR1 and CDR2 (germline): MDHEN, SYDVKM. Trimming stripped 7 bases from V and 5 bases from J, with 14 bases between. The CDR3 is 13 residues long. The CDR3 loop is CASTSGVRETQYF. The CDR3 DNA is TGTGCCAGCACATCGGGAGTTCGGGAGACCCAGTACTTC.

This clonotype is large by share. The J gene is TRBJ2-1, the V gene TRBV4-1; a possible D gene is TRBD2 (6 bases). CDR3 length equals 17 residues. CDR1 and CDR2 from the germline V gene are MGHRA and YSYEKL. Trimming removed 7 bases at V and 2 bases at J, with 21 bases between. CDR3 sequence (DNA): TGCGCCAGCAACCTAGGCTGGGGGGAGGCCGCCTACAATGAGCAGTTCTTC. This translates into CASNLGWGEAAYNEQFF.

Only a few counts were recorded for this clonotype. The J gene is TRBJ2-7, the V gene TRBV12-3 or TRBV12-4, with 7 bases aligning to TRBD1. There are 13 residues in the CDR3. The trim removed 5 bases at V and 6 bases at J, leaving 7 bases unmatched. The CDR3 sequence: CASSPGTVLEQYF. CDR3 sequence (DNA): TGTGCCAGCAGTCCCGGGACAGTTCTCGAGCAGTACTTC.

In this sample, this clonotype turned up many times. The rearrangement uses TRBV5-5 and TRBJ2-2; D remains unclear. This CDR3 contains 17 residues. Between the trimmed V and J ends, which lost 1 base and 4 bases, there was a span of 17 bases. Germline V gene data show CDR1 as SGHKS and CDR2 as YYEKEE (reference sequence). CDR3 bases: TGTGCCAGCAGCTTGTCCCCGTCGCGGATCTCCACCGGGGAGCTGTTTTTT. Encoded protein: CASSLSPSRISTGELFF.

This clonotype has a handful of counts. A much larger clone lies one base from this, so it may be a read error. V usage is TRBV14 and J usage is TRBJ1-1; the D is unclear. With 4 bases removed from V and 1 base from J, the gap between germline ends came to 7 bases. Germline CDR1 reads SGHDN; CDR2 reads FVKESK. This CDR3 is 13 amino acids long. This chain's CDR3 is CASSRKANTEAFF. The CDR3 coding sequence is TGTGCCAGCAGCCGGAAGGCGAACACTGAAGCTTTCTTT.

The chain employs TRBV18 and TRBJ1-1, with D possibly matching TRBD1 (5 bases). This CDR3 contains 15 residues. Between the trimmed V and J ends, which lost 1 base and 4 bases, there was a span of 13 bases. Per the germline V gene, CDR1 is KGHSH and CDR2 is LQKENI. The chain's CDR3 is CASSPQPVGGTEAFF. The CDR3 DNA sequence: TGTGCCAGCTCACCACAACCGGTCGGGGGCACTGAAGCTTTCTTT.

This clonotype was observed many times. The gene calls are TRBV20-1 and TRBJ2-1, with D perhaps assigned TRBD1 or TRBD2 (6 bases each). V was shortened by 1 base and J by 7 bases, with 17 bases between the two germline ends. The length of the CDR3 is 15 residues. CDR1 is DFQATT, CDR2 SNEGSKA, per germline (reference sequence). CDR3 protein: CSARVWGAPENEQFF. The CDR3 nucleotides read TGCAGTGCTAGAGTCTGGGGGGCCCCAGAGAATGAGCAGTTCTTC.